What follows is one T cell receptor (beta chain) and its context. The antigen remains undetermined. These data belong to a study of T cells expressing NK-cell markers. In the study overall: Sorted CD3+CD56+NKG2C+, CD3+CD56+NKG2C- and CD3+CD56-NKG2C+ T cells supplied TCR beta repertoires. The eight sequenced donors comprised seven who were HCMV-seropositive and one who was seronegative. Overall study findings and caveats: Topping the CD3+CD56-NKG2C+ fraction as well were these clonotypes, in a handful of donors.

Scientists made TCR beta cDNA using 5'RACE template switching with UMIs. TCRdb re-called the 5' RACE reads, yielding one record per CDR3 amino acid sequence without DNA. The data include about 3,400 distinct CDR3 sequences; the top ten clones carry 80% to 90%. This CDR3 has 15 amino acids. The germline CDR1 and CDR2 sequences are SGHRS and YFSETQ. Sequencing was done on a sample of blood T cells: a sorted CD56 or NKG2C T cell subset, CD4+ or CD8+ T cells, or bulk PBMC T cells (not recorded which). The clonotype was recovered from a man aged 18 to 70 in good health. This rearrangement joins TRBV5-1 to TRBJ2-7. CDR3 residues: CASSLYWTVSYEQYF.